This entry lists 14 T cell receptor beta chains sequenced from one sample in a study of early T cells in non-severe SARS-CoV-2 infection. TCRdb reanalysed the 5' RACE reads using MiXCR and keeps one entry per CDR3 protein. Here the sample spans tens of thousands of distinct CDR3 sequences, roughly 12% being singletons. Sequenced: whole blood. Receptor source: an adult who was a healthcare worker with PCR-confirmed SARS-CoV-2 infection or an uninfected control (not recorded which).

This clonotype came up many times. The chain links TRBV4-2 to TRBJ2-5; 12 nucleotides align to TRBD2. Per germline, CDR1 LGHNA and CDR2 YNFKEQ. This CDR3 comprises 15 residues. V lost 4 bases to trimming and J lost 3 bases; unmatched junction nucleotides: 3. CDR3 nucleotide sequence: TGTGCCAGCAGCCGAGGACTAGCGGGGAAAGAGACCCAGTACTTC. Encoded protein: CASSRGLAGKETQYF.

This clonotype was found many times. In DNA, the CDR3 is TGTGCCAGCAGGCTGCAGGGTGTGAGCAATCAGCCCCAGCATTTT. Amino acid sequence: CASRLQGVSNQPQHF. The V and J genes are TRBV12-3 or TRBV12-4 and TRBJ1-5; a possible D gene is TRBD1 (5 bases). CDR3 length: 15 residues. V was shortened by 6 bases and J by 1 base, with 13 bases between the two germline ends.

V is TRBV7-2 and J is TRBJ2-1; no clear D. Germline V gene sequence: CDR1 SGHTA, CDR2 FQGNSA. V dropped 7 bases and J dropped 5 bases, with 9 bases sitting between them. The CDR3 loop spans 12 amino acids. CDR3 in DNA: TGTGCCAGCAAGCCGCCCAACAATGAGCAGTTCTTC. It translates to CASKPPNNEQFF.

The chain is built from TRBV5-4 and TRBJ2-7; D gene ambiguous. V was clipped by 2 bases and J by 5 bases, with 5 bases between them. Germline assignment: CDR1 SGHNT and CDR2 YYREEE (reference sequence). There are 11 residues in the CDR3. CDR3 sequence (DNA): TGTGCCAGCAGCTTCGAGGACGAGCAGTACTTC. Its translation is CASSFEDEQYF.

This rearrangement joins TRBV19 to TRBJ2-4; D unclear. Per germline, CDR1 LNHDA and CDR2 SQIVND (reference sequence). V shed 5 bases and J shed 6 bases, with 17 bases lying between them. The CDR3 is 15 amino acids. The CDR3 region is CASSASAGYSNIQYF. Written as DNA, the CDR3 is TGTGCCAGTAGTGCCTCGGCTGGATACTCAAACATTCAGTACTTC.

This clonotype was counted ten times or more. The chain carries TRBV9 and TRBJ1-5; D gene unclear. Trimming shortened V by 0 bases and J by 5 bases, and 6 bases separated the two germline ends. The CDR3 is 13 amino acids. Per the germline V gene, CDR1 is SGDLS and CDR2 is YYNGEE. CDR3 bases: TGTGCCAGCAGCGTAGACTGGGATCAGCCCCAGCATTTT. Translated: CASSVDWDQPQHF.

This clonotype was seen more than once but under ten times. This CDR3 is CASSSRGPATTGELFF. The CDR3 nucleotides read TGTGCCAGCAGCTCCCGGGGCCCAGCGACCACCGGGGAGCTGTTTTTT. The genes are TRBV9 and TRBJ2-2; tentatively, D is TRBD1 or TRBD2 (5 bases each). The V and J ends lost 4 bases and 4 bases respectively, with 17 bases between them. This CDR3 spans 16 amino acids. In germline, CDR1 is SGDLS, CDR2 YYNGEE.

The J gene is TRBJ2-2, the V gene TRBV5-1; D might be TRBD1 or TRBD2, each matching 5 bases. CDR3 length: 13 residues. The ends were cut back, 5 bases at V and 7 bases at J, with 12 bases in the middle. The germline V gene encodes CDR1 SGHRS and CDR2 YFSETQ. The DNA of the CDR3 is TGCGCCAGCAGTGTGGGACGGGACGGGGAGCTGTTTTTT. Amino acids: CASSVGRDGELFF.

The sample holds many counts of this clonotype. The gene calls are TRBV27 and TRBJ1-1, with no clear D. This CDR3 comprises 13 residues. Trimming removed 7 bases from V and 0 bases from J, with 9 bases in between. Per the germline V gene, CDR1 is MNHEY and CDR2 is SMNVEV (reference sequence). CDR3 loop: CASKGAMNTEAFF. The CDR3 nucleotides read TGTGCCAGCAAGGGCGCGATGAACACTGAAGCTTTCTTT.

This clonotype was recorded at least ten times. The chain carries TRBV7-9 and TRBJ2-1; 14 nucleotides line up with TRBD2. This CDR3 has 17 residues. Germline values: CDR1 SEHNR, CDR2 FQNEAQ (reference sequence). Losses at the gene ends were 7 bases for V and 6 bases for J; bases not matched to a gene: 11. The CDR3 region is CASNPSGLAGVGNEQFF. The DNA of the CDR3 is TGTGCCAGCAACCCCTCGGGACTAGCGGGAGTAGGCAATGAGCAGTTCTTC.

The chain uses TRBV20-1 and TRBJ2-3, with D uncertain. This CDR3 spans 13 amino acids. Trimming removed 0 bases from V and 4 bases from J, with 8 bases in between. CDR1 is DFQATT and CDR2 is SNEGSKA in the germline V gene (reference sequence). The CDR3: CSARDWSPDTQYF. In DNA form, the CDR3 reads TGCAGTGCTAGAGATTGGAGCCCAGATACGCAGTATTTT.

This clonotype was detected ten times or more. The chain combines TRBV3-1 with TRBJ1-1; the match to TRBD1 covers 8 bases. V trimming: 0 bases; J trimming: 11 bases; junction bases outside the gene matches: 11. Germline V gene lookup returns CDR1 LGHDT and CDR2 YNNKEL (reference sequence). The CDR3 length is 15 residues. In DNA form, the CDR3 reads TGTGCCAGCAGCCAAGATGGCAGGGGGCGAGGGCAGGCTTTCTTT. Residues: CASSQDGRGRGQAFF.

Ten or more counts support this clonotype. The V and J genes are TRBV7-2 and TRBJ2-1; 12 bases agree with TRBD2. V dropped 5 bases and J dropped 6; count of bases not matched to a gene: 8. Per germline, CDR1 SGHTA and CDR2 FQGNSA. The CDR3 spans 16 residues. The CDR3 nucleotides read TGTGCCAGCAGCAACCCGGGACTAGCGGGTCGCAATGAGCAGTTCTTC. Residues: CASSNPGLAGRNEQFF. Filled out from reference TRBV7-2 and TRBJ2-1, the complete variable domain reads GAGVSQSPSNKVTEKGKDVELRCDPISGHTALYWYRQSLGQGLEFLIYFQGNSAPDKSGLPSDRFSAERTGGSVSTLTIQRTQQEDSAVYLCASSNPGLAGRNEQFFGPGTRLTVL.

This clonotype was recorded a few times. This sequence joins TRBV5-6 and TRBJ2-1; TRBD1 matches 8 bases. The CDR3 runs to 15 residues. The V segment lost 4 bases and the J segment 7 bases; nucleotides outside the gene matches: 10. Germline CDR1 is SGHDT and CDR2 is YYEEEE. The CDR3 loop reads CASSAGRGLDNEQFF. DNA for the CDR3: TGTGCCAGCAGCGCTGGCAGGGGGCTGGATAATGAGCAGTTCTTC.